Presented here are 8 T cell receptor beta chains from one specimen sequenced in a study of blood T cell repertoires in COVID-19. Data came from immunoSEQ multiplex PCR; TCRdb stores just in-frame clones and leaves some out. The sample lists over 200,000 clones, approximately 80% occurring once. Sequenced sample: peripheral blood. These receptors were obtained from a woman older than 75 with COVID-19, enrolled during active disease.

This rearrangement joins TRBV18 to TRBJ1-1, with unresolved D. Trimming removed 4 bases from V and 1 base from J, with 7 bases in between. The CDR3 is made up of 13 amino acids. Per germline, CDR1 KGHSH and CDR2 LQKENI. The CDR3: CASSRQANTEAFF. CDR3 in DNA: TGTGCCAGCTCACGTCAGGCGAACACTGAAGCTTTCTTT.

The J gene is TRBJ2-7, the V gene TRBV6-1, with D unresolved. Looked up from germline, CDR1 is MNHNS and CDR2 is SASEGT. The CDR3 runs 15 residues. V lost 0 bases to trimming and J lost 2 bases, with 11 bases between them. The CDR3 sequence is CASSEASFGAYEQYF. The CDR3 nucleotides are TGTGCCAGCAGTGAAGCGTCCTTCGGTGCCTACGAGCAGTACTTC.

This chain connects TRBV3-1 (or the pseudogene TRBV3-2) to TRBJ2-3, with TRBD1 matching 7 bases. V lost 5 bases and J lost 3; bases outside the gene matches: 5. The CDR3 totals 14 residues. CDR1 LGHDT and CDR2 YNNKEL come from the germline V gene (reference sequence). The CDR3 reads CASSWAGGTDTQYF. The CDR3 DNA sequence: TGTGCCAGCAGCTGGGCAGGGGGTACAGATACGCAGTATTTT.

V and J are TRBV3-1 (or the pseudogene TRBV3-2) and TRBJ2-7; 7 nucleotides line up with TRBD2. Per germline, CDR1 LGHDT and CDR2 YNNKEL (reference sequence). The CDR3 consists of 15 residues. V lost 0 bases, J lost 7 bases, and 9 bases stayed unmatched. The CDR3 DNA is TGTGCCAGCAGCCAAGATCAGGTGGGGGGGGAGGAGCAGTACTTC. This sequence encodes CASSQDQVGGEEQYF.

The chain links TRBV2 to TRBJ2-6; D gene unclear. The V end was cut by 1 base, the J end by 3 bases, with 10 bases between. From germline, CDR1 is SNHLY and CDR2 FYNNEI. This CDR3 has 16 amino acids. CDR3 in amino acids: CASSEGLAGGANVLTF. CDR3 coding DNA: TGTGCCAGCAGTGAAGGGCTTGCAGGTGGGGCCAACGTCCTGACTTTC.

V and J are TRBV14 and TRBJ1-1; TRBD1 agrees at 7 bases. Germline CDR1 reads SGHDN; CDR2 reads FVKESK. The CDR3 spans 14 residues. The V segment lost 7 bases and the J segment 0 bases; nucleotides outside the gene matches: 5. The CDR3 DNA reads TGTGCCAGCAACCGGGACAGCATGAACACTGAAGCTTTCTTT. Its protein is CASNRDSMNTEAFF.

The chain recombines TRBV6-4 with TRBJ2-3; TRBD2 agrees at 7 bases. Looked up from germline, CDR1 is MRHNA and CDR2 is SNTAGT. The V gene end was trimmed by 6 bases and the J gene end by 4 bases; junction bases not matched to a gene: 13. The CDR3 length is 16 residues. CDR3 DNA sequence: TGTGCCAGCAGCGCTGGTCGGGGGGAAGGTGCAGATACGCAGTATTTT. It translates to CASSAGRGEGADTQYF.

This chain joins TRBV24-1 and TRBJ2-1; TRBD1 matches 9 bases. V lost 6 bases and J lost 6; bases outside the gene matches: 8. Germline V CDR1 and CDR2: KGHDR, SFDVKD. The CDR3 has 15 residues. CDR3 loop: CATSRFGQGFNEQFF. In nucleotides, the CDR3 is TGTGCCACCAGTCGATTCGGACAGGGGTTCAATGAGCAGTTCTTC.